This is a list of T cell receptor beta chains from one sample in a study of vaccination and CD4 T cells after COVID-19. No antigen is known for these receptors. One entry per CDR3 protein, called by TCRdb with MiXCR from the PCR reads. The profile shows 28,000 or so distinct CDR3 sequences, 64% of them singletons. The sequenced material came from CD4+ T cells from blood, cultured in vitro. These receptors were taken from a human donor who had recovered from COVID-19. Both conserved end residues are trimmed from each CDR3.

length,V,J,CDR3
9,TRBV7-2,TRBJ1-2,ASSFGYGYT
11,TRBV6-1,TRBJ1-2,ASSESGTEGYT
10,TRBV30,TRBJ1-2,ACGSGGRGYT
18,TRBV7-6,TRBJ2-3,ASSLTDALAGGYSTDTQY
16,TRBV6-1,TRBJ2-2,ASRTPSLAGGNTGELF
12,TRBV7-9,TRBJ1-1,ASSFLTGPAEAF
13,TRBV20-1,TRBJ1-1,SARGYRGRRTEAF
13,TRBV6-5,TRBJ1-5,ASSSTGPGNQPQH
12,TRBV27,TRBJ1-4,ASSLLRGDEKLF
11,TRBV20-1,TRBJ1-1,SADDRGRTEAF
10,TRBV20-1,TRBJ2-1,SARRTRDEQF